These T cell receptor beta chains were read from a single sample in a study of vaccination effects on CD4 cells after COVID-19. TCRdb keeps only in-frame clones here, not all; method: immunoSEQ multiplex PCR. The sample shows 30,000 to 45,000 clones, roughly 70% of them seen only once. No antigen is known for these receptors. The input for sequencing was CD4+ T cells from PBMCs cultured with SARS-CoV-2 spike peptides, taken before COVID-19 vaccination. The receptors originated from a human donor who received a COVID-19 vaccine. Both conserved end residues are part of each CDR3. Each record gives: V gene, clone size, J gene, D gene, CDR3 DNA, CDR3 protein. A D gene is named only where the DNA matches it firmly. For some rows the clone size is stated as once, few or many, or as a class when expanded; others skip it.

TRBV28,-,TRBJ2-7,TRBD2,TGTGCCAGCAGTCTATTGGGACTAGCGGGAGCCACCTACGAGCAGTACTTC,CASSLLGLAGATYEQYF
TRBV5-1,-,TRBJ1-4,TRBD1,TGCGCCAGCAGCGCCGGACAGGGTGGGGCTAATGAAAAACTGTTTTTT,CASSAGQGGANEKLFF
TRBV18,few,TRBJ2-7,-,TGTGCCAGCTCACCAGACAGCGTATACGAGCAGTACTTC,CASSPDSVYEQYF
TRBV19,-,TRBJ2-2,-,TGTGCCAGTACCCCGGACAGTACCGGGGAGCTGTTTTTT,CASTPDSTGELFF
TRBV10-3,-,TRBJ2-1,-,TGTGCCATCAGTGAGCCGAGGGGCGCAGTAACGGATGAGCAGTTCTTC,CAISEPRGAVTDEQFF
TRBV3-1/TRBV3-2,-,TRBJ1-6,-,TGTGCCAGCAGCCAAGGTGCGGGGGCACCCCTCCACTTT,CASSQGAGAPLHF
TRBV30,-,TRBJ2-5,-,TGTGCCTGGAGTGGGGGACTTGCGAAAGAGACCCAGTACTTC,CAWSGGLAKETQYF
TRBV5-1,-,TRBJ1-4,TRBD1,TGCGCCAGCAGCTTGACAGGGGATCGGGAAAAACTGTTTTTT,CASSLTGDREKLFF
TRBV14,-,TRBJ1-1,-,TGTGCCAGCAGCCCCCCTGGGGGAGTGAACACTGAAGCTTTCTTT,CASSPPGGVNTEAFF
TRBV6-1,-,TRBJ2-5,-,TGTGCCAGCACCCACAACAGGCAAGAGACCCAGTACTTC,CASTHNRQETQYF
TRBV12-3/TRBV12-4,few,TRBJ1-5,-,TGTGCCAGCATGAGGGGGGGCAATCAGCCCCAGCATTTT,CASMRGGNQPQHF
TRBV10-3,few,TRBJ2-7,TRBD1,TGTGCCATCAGCGGACAGGGCGGCACCTACGAGCAGTACTTC,CAISGQGGTYEQYF
TRBV6-5,-,TRBJ1-2,TRBD1,TGTGCCAGCACCCGGACAGGGCCTTTAACCTTC,CASTRTGPLTF
TRBV7-9,-,TRBJ1-4,TRBD1,TGTGCCAGCAGCTACGGGACAGGTGAAAAACTGTTTTTT,CASSYGTGEKLFF
TRBV6-5,-,TRBJ1-5,-,TGTGCCAGCAGTTATGGCCCGTCGGGCCAAGGTCAGCCCCAGCATTTT,CASSYGPSGQGQPQHF
TRBV12-5,once,TRBJ2-5,-,TGTGCTAGTGGCCCCTCGGCAGGGGCGCGGGGTGATAAGAGGACCCAGTACTTC,CASGPSAGARGDKRTQYF
TRBV6-1,-,TRBJ1-5,-,TGTGCCAGCAGTGACCCAGCGGATCAGCCCCAGCATTTT,CASSDPADQPQHF
TRBV5-1,-,TRBJ1-2,-,TGCGCCAGCAGCTTGTTGACACCGGACTATGGCTACACCTTC,CASSLLTPDYGYTF
TRBV30,once,TRBJ1-2,-,TGTGCCTGGAGTGTACGGGGCGTCGGGGGCTACACCTTC,CAWSVRGVGGYTF
TRBV5-5,-,TRBJ2-5,-,TGTGCCAGCAGCACCGGGCCACAAGAGACCCAGTACTTC,CASSTGPQETQYF
TRBV19,few,TRBJ2-7,-,TGTGCCAGTAGTATCTTCACGGGTTACGAGCAGTACTTC,CASSIFTGYEQYF
TRBV4-1,-,TRBJ1-3,TRBD1,TGCGCCAGCAGAGACAGGGCGACCTTCAGCTCTGGAAACACCATATATTTT,CASRDRATFSSGNTIYF
TRBV27,once,TRBJ2-1,-,TGTGCCAGCAGTCTCCGACAGGATAGCTCCTACAATGAGCAGTTCTTC,CASSLRQDSSYNEQFF
TRBV10-3,few,TRBJ1-6,-,TGTGCCATCAGTGAATATACCGGCCCCCTCCACTTT,CAISEYTGPLHF
TRBV6-2/TRBV6-3,-,TRBJ2-4,TRBD1,TGTGCCAGCAGTTACTCGATAGGACAGGGAAGAGCCAAAAACATTCAGTACTTC,CASSYSIGQGRAKNIQYF
TRBV30,few,TRBJ1-6,-,TGTGCCTGGATTGCGGAGCCAAATTCACCCCTCCACTTT,CAWIAEPNSPLHF
TRBV3-1/TRBV3-2,-,TRBJ1-2,TRBD1,TGTGCCAGCAGCCAGGAGACAGGGGTCCCCTCTAACTATGGCTACACCTTC,CASSQETGVPSNYGYTF
TRBV29-1,-,TRBJ1-2,TRBD1,TGCAGCGTCCATGAGCCCGGGACAGGACTCTATGGCTACACCTTC,CSVHEPGTGLYGYTF
TRBV7-2,-,TRBJ1-3,TRBD1,TGTGCCAGCAGCTTAGGCTGGACAGGGTTCGGAAACACCATATATTTT,CASSLGWTGFGNTIYF
TRBV3-1/TRBV3-2,-,TRBJ2-7,-,TGTGCCAGCAGCCAAGCCCTTGCCTACGAGCAGTACTTC,CASSQALAYEQYF
TRBV9,-,TRBJ1-2,-,TGTGCCAGCAGCCTTAACTATGGCTACACCTTC,CASSLNYGYTF
TRBV30,few,TRBJ1-6,-,TGTGCCTGCACGGACTACTCCTATAATTCACCCCTCCACTTT,CACTDYSYNSPLHF
TRBV18,-,TRBJ1-5,TRBD1,TGTGCCAGCTCTCGCGGACAGGGTAATCAGCCCCAGCATTTT,CASSRGQGNQPQHF
TRBV30,-,TRBJ2-2,-,TGTGCCTGGAAGGGGGGGGTGAACACCGGGGAGCTGTTTTTT,CAWKGGVNTGELFF
TRBV4-3,-,TRBJ1-2,TRBD1,TGCGCCAGCAGCCAAGATTCAGGGGGGTCTAACTATGGCTACACCTTC,CASSQDSGGSNYGYTF
TRBV29-1,-,TRBJ1-1,TRBD1,TGCAGCGTTCCTGAAACACGGGACAGGGGGGGGACCACTGAAGCTTTCTTT,CSVPETRDRGGTTEAFF
TRBV6-5,-,TRBJ2-7,TRBD2,TGTGCCAGCAGTTACGATAGCGGGGGCTCCTACGAGCAGTACTTC,CASSYDSGGSYEQYF
TRBV19,-,TRBJ1-1,-,TGTGCCAGTAGTATAGATCTGGTGGCCTCGGTCACTGAAGCTTTCTTT,CASSIDLVASVTEAFF
TRBV12-3/TRBV12-4,-,TRBJ1-1,TRBD1,TGTGCCAGCACCCAACAGGGGGTTAGGGAAGCTTTCTTT,CASTQQGVREAFF
TRBV7-2,few,TRBJ1-5,-,TGTGCCAGCAGCTTAGGAGTGAATCAGCCCCAGCATTTT,CASSLGVNQPQHF
TRBV6-5,few,TRBJ1-5,TRBD1,TGTGCCAGCAATCGAGGACAGGGCGTTTCTCAGCCCCAGCATTTT,CASNRGQGVSQPQHF
TRBV6-5,-,TRBJ1-2,-,TGTGCCAGCAGTTACAGGGCCAGCAACTATGGCTACACCTTC,CASSYRASNYGYTF
TRBV18,-,TRBJ2-1,-,TGTGCCAGCTCTCAGGGTCCCTCCTACAATGAGCAGTTCTTC,CASSQGPSYNEQFF
TRBV30,-,TRBJ1-5,-,TGTGCCTGGAGTGTATCGTATGGCAATCAGCCCCAGCATTTT,CAWSVSYGNQPQHF
TRBV6-5,-,TRBJ1-5,TRBD1,TGTGCCAGCCAGACAGGGGATCAGCCCCAGCATTTT,CASQTGDQPQHF